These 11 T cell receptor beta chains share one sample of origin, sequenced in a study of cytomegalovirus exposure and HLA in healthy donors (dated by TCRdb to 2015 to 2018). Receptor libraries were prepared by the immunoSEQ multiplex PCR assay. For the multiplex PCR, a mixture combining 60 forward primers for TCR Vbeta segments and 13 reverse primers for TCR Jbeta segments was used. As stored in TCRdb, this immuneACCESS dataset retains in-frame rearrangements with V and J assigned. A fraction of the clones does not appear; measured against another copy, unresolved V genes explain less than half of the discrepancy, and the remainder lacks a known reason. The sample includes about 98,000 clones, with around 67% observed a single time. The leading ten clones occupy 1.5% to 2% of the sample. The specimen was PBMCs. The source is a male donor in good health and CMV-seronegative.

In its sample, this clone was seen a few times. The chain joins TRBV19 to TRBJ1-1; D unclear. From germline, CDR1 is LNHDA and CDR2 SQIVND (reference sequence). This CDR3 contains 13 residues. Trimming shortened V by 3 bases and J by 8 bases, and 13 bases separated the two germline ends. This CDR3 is CASSISGPSEAFF. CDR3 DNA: TGTGCCAGTAGTATTTCGGGTCCGTCCGAAGCTTTCTTT.

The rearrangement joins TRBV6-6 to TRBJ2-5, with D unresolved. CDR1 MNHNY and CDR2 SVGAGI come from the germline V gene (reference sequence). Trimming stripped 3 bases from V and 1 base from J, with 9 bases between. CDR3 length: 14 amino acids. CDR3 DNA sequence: TGTGCCAGCAGTTATATGGCAAGCCAAGAGACCCAGTACTTC. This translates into CASSYMASQETQYF.

The CDR3 DNA reads as TGCGCCAGCAGCCAAGATGGGCAGTATCAGCCCCAGCATTTT. Translating gives CASSQDGQYQPQHF. The chain couples TRBV4-3 to TRBJ1-5; no reliable D call. The CDR3 sequence is 14 residues long. V lost 0 bases to trimming and J lost 5 bases, with 8 bases between them. Germline V gene data show CDR1 as LGHNA and CDR2 as YSLEER.

The CDR3 is CASSIGPSGTTDTQYF. The CDR3, as DNA: TGTGCCAGTAGTATTGGCCCCTCAGGCACCACAGATACGCAGTATTTT. This chain uses TRBV19 with TRBJ2-3; no clear D gene. CDR3 length equals 16 residues. Trimming removed 3 bases at V and 2 bases at J, with 15 bases between. Germline lookup yields CDR1 LNHDA and CDR2 SQIVND (reference sequence).

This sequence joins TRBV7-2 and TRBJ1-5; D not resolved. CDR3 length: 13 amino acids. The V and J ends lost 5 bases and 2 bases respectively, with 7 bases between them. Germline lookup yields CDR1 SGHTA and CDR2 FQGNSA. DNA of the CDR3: TGTGCCAGCAGCCAGGATGGCAATCAGCCCCAGCATTTT. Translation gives CASSQDGNQPQHF.

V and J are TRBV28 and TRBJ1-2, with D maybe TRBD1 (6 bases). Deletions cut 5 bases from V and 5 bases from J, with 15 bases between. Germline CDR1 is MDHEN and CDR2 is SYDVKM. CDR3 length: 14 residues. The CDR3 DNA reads TGTGCCAGCAGTATTGGGGACATGCGATATGGCTACACCTTC. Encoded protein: CASSIGDMRYGYTF.

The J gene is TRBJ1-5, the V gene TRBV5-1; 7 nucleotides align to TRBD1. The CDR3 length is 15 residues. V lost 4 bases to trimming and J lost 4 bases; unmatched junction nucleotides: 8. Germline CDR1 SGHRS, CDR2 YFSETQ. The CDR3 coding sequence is TGCGCCAGCAGCGTGCTAGGGACAGAAAATCAGCCCCAGCATTTT. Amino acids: CASSVLGTENQPQHF.

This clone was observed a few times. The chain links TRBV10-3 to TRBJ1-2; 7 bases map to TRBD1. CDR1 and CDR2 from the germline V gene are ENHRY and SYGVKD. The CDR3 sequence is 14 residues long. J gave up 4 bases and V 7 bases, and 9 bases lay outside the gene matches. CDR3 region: CAITPDRESYGYTF. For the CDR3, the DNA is TGTGCCATCACCCCTGACAGGGAGAGCTATGGCTACACCTTC.

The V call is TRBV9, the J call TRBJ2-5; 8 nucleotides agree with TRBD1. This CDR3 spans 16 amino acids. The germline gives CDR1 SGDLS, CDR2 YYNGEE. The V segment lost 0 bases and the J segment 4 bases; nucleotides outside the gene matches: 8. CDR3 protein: CASSVEGGQGGETQYF. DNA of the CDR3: TGTGCCAGCAGCGTAGAGGGTGGACAGGGCGGAGAGACCCAGTACTTC. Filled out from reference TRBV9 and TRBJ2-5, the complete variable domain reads DSGVTQTPKHLITATGQRVTLRCSPRSGDLSVYWYQQSLDQGLQFLIQYYNGEERAKGNILERFSAQQFPDLHSELNLSSLELGDSALYFCASSVEGGQGGETQYFGPGTRLLVL.

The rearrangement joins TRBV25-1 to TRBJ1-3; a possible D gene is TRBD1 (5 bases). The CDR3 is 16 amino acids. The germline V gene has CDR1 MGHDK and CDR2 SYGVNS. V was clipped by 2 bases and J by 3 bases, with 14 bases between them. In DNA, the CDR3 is TGTGCCAGCAGTGAACTTCCTGAAGGGGTTGGAAACACCATATATTTT. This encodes CASSELPEGVGNTIYF.

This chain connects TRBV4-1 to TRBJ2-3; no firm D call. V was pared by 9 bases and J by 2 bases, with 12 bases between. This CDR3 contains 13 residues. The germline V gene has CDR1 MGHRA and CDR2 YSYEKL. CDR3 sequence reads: CASNNPSTDTQYF. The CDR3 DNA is TGCGCCAGTAACAACCCGTCCACAGATACGCAGTATTTT.